This T cell receptor beta chain came from a study of shared clonotypes between healthy human individuals. This CDR3 has 14 residues. V was shortened by 2 bases and J by 3 bases, with 8 bases between the two germline ends. The V gene's germline CDR1 is WSHSY and CDR2 SAAADI. The naive CD8 subset, CD45RO-negative cells positively selected for CCR7, excluded terminally differentiated effector memory CD45RA+ cells. Measured with immunoSEQ multiplex PCR; TCRdb has only the in-frame clones, and not every one. Of 550,000 to 750,000 clones listed, 95% to 96% are singletons. The sequenced material came from naive CD8+ T cells sorted from blood. This chain connects TRBV10-2 to TRBJ1-5; weak D call: TRBD1 (5 bases). This TCR derives from a woman in her 30s in good health. CDR3 protein: CASSEAGLNQPQHF. CDR3 sequence (DNA): TGCGCCAGCAGTGAGGCAGGGCTCAATCAGCCCCAGCATTTT.